This T cell receptor beta chain was recovered during a study of tumor-infiltrating lymphocytes in primary liver carcinoma. Findings and limits, study-wide: With p = 0.039, the top-250-clone fraction in tumors significantly exceeded that in blood. About 7-25% of top clones, no more, were shared by all five regions. In tumor-adjacent and tumor-blood pairs, overlap was lower than in tumor region pairs.

To note about this clonotype: Its specificity is not known.

From approximately 0.5 ug of total RNA, TCR beta-specific cDNA was reverse-transcribed using a constant-region primer. Researchers made the TCR beta libraries by running three nested multiplex PCR rounds with slightly modified ARM-PCR. The opening two PCR rounds, 10 cycles each, paired TRBV1-TRBV30 forward primers with a C-beta reverse primer. TCRdb fed the multiplex PCR reads into MiXCR, producing one record per CDR3 protein. The sample holds about 210,000 distinct CDR3 sequences, around four fifths seen once. Germline values: CDR1 GTSNPN, CDR2 SVGIG (reference sequence). V lost 2 bases, J lost 2 bases, and 17 bases lay in between. This CDR3 has 16 amino acids. Co-extracting RNA and DNA was done with about 20-34 mg of unsorted bulk tissue as input. Treatment-naive at the time, the patients had chronic HBV infection.

The TCR originated in a middle-aged man with primary liver carcinoma and hepatitis B virus infection. This sequence joins TRBV30 and TRBJ2-3, with a possible D match to TRBD1 (6 bases). Sequencing input: tumor tissue from primary liver carcinoma. CDR3 nucleotide sequence: TGTGCCTGGAGTAGGACCCGGACAGCTAACACAGATACGCAGTATTTT. Amino acid sequence: CAWSRTRTANTDTQYF.